These 18 T cell receptor beta chains share one sample of origin, sequenced in a study of tumor-infiltrating lymphocytes in localized non-small cell lung cancer. Clones were read by immunoSEQ multiplex PCR, and TCRdb kept only the in-frame ones, dropping some. The sample has tens of thousands of clones; around 75% are singletons. The sample consisted of lung tumor tissue. All receptors derive from a human donor with non-small cell lung cancer.

The rearrangement links TRBV5-8 to TRBJ1-4, with D hard to call. The germline V gene has CDR1 SGHTS and CDR2 YDEGEE. This CDR3 region has 12 residues. Trimming stripped 0 bases from V and 7 bases from J, with 4 bases between. The CDR3 DNA follows: TGTGCCAGCAGCTTGGATGGTGAAAAACTGTTTTTT. Translation: CASSLDGEKLFF.

This chain joins TRBV5-6 and TRBJ2-5; the D is unclear. CDR1 and CDR2 from the germline V gene are SGHDT and YYEEEE. The ends were cut back, 2 bases at V and 5 bases at J, with 10 bases in the middle. The CDR3 is 13 residues long. CDR3 sequence reads: CASSFPVVETQYF. CDR3 nucleotides: TGTGCCAGCAGCTTCCCGGTTGTTGAGACCCAGTACTTC.

In its sample, this clone was seen once. This chain joins TRBV7-6 and TRBJ2-7; D is possibly TRBD1 (6 bases). The V end was cut by 5 bases, the J end by 3 bases, with 17 bases between. The CDR3 loop spans 15 amino acids. Germline V gene data show CDR1 as SGHVS and CDR2 as FNYEAQ. The CDR3 DNA reads as TGTGCCAGCAGCCCGACACCCTCGACAGGCTACGAGCAGTACTTC. Protein: CASSPTPSTGYEQYF.

This clone was counted a few times. This sequence joins TRBV20-1 and TRBJ1-1; 7 bases line up with TRBD1. CDR1 and CDR2 from the germline V gene are DFQATT and SNEGSKA (reference sequence). Trimming at V came to 6 bases and at J to 8 bases, leaving 6 bases not matched to a gene. The CDR3 runs 11 residues. As DNA, the CDR3 is TGCAGTGCACCGGGACAGTCCGAAGCTTTCTTT. As protein: CSAPGQSEAFF.

V is TRBV5-1 and J is TRBJ2-7; possible D gene TRBD1, 6 bases. Germline CDR1 SGHRS, CDR2 YFSETQ. Between the trimmed V and J ends, which lost 4 bases and 2 bases, there was a span of 19 bases. The CDR3 has 16 amino acids. CDR3 sequence (DNA): TGCGCCAGCAGCCCCCCCTCAGGGGCGCGGACCTACGAGCAGTACTTC. This encodes CASSPPSGARTYEQYF. Full variable domain (rest looked up from reference TRBV5-1 and TRBJ2-7): KAGVTQTPRYLIKTRGQQVTLSCSPISGHRSVSWYQQTPGQGLQFLFEYFSETQRNKGNFPGRFSGRQFSNSRSEMNVSTLELGDSALYLCASSPPSGARTYEQYFGPGTRLTVT.

This clone was detected a few times. The chain recombines TRBV7-2 with TRBJ2-7; 7 bases are shared with TRBD2. The V and J ends lost 4 bases and 0 bases, in that order; junction bases with no gene match: 6. CDR1 SGHTA and CDR2 FQGNSA come from the germline V gene. The CDR3 runs to 15 residues. The CDR3 DNA follows: TGTGCCAGCAGCTGGCCTGGGAGGGGCTCCTACGAGCAGTACTTC. Its protein is CASSWPGRGSYEQYF. The full variable domain, rest sourced from reference TRBV7-2 and TRBJ2-7, is GAGVSQSPSNKVTEKGKDVELRCDPISGHTALYWYRQSLGQGLEFLIYFQGNSAPDKSGLPSDRFSAERTGGSVSTLTIQRTQQEDSAVYLCASSWPGRGSYEQYFGPGTRLTVT.

In its sample, this clone was seen a few times. The rearrangement links TRBV6-1 to TRBJ2-2; D remains ambiguous. The CDR3 is made up of 13 amino acids. V was cut by 2 bases and J by 4 bases, with 5 bases left in between. CDR1 MNHNS and CDR2 SASEGT come from the germline V gene. The CDR3 loop reads CASSELSTGELFF. CDR3 DNA: TGTGCCAGCAGTGAATTAAGCACCGGGGAGCTGTTTTTT.

V and J are TRBV5-4 and TRBJ2-4; 8 bases match TRBD1. With V trimmed by 2 bases and J by 6 bases, 4 bases remained unmatched. The germline gives CDR1 SGHNT, CDR2 YYREEE (reference sequence). The CDR3 extends over 14 amino acids. The DNA of the CDR3 is TGTGCCAGCAGCTTAAAGGACAGGGCAAACATTCAGTACTTC. Translating it yields CASSLKDRANIQYF.

In the case of this clone: The same CDR3 is also encoded by other DNA sequences in this sample. The chain combines TRBV7-9 with TRBJ2-5; the match to TRBD2 covers 10 bases. The CDR3 runs to 14 residues. Germline V gene sequence: CDR1 SEHNR, CDR2 FQNEAQ (reference sequence). Germline trimming cut 6 bases from V and 3 bases from J; bases unmatched to any gene: 4. CDR3 sequence reads: CASSPGLAEETQYF. CDR3 DNA: TGTGCCAGCAGTCCTGGACTAGCGGAAGAGACCCAGTACTTC.

V usage is TRBV5-8 and J usage is TRBJ2-1; TRBD2 is a possible D gene (6 bases). Germline V gene sequence: CDR1 SGHTS, CDR2 YDEGEE. CDR3 length: 14 residues. V was pared by 0 bases and J by 15 bases, with 19 bases between. CDR3 residues: CASSLASKGGERFF. The CDR3 bases are TGTGCCAGCAGCTTGGCCTCAAAGGGAGGCGAACGGTTCTTC.

The chain combines TRBV6-5 with TRBJ1-2; no reliable D call. CDR3 length equals 14 residues. Trimming removed 6 bases from V and 4 bases from J, with 15 bases in between. In germline, CDR1 is MNHEY, CDR2 SVGAGI. CDR3 bases: TGTGCCAGCAGCCAGAATTCGGGCTTCTATGGCTACACCTTC. Translating gives CASSQNSGFYGYTF.

V gene TRBV4-2 combines with J gene TRBJ2-7; possible D gene TRBD1, 6 bases. The germline V and J ends were trimmed by 4 bases and 4 bases, with 17 bases remaining between them. There are 15 residues in the CDR3. The germline gives CDR1 LGHNA, CDR2 YNFKEQ. In nucleotides, the CDR3 is TGTGCCAGCAGCCCAGAGGACAGTTTAAGATACGAGCAGTACTTC. This codes for CASSPEDSLRYEQYF.

J is TRBJ2-1 and V is TRBV11-3; 9 bases fit TRBD2. The germline V gene encodes CDR1 SGHNT and CDR2 YENEEA. This CDR3 spans 15 amino acids. Losses at the gene ends were 10 bases for V and 10 bases for J; bases not matched to a gene: 17. DNA for the CDR3: TGTGCCACCACCCGAGGTGGCGGGGGGGCGTTGGAGCAGTTCTTC. Translation: CATTRGGGGALEQFF.

The V call is TRBV7-9, the J call TRBJ1-2; 7 bases are a match to TRBD1. Germline V gene data show CDR1 as SEHNR and CDR2 as FQNEAQ (reference sequence). V dropped 1 base and J dropped 8; count of bases not matched to a gene: 13. The CDR3 contains 16 residues. CDR3 nucleotide sequence: TGTGCCAGCAGCTTAGGAACCGGGACAGCAATTAGGGGCTACACCTTC. This translates into CASSLGTGTAIRGYTF.

V gene TRBV4-3 combines with J gene TRBJ1-2; D might be TRBD1 (5 bases). Trimming shortened V by 0 bases and J by 4 bases, and 12 bases separated the two germline ends. CDR3 length: 15 residues. The germline gives CDR1 LGHNA, CDR2 YSLEER. The CDR3 protein is CASSQDGGDGYGYTF. CDR3 coding DNA: TGCGCCAGCAGCCAAGATGGAGGGGATGGCTATGGCTACACCTTC.

This clone was counted a few times. One junction end does not reproduce the germline sequence, and a read error may be involved. V is TRBV18 and J is TRBJ1-5; 8 bases are a match to TRBD1. CDR1 is KGHSH, CDR2 LQKENI, per germline. This CDR3 comprises 15 residues. CDR3: CATSGGVENNQPQHF. The CDR3 DNA reads as TGTGCCACCTCAGGGGGCGTTGAGAACAATCAGCCCCAGCATTTT. Full variable domain (remainder filled in from reference TRBV18 and TRBJ1-5): NAGVMQNPRHLVRRRGQEARLRCSPMKGHSHVYWYRQLPEEGLKFMVYLQKENIIDESGMPKERFSAEFPKEGPSILRIQQVVRGDSAAYFCATSGGVENNQPQHFGDGTRLSIL.

V usage is TRBV6-1 and J usage is TRBJ1-2; TRBD1 agrees at 7 bases. With 4 bases clipped from V and 8 bases from J, the junction kept 7 bases outside the gene matches. CDR1 and CDR2 (germline): MNHNS, SASEGT. The CDR3 contains 13 residues. The CDR3 is CASSAEGARGYTF. The CDR3, as DNA: TGTGCCAGCAGTGCCGAGGGGGCGAGGGGCTACACCTTC.

In this sample, this clone turned up a few times. This chain links TRBV4-1 with TRBJ2-1, with a possible D match to TRBD1 (6 bases). CDR3 size: 16 residues. Looked up from germline, CDR1 is MGHRA and CDR2 is YSYEKL. V lost 4 bases, J lost 4 bases, and 17 bases lay in between. The CDR3 region is CASSPEQGPFYNEQFF. Here the CDR3 DNA reads TGCGCCAGCAGCCCAGAGCAGGGGCCCTTTTACAATGAGCAGTTCTTC.